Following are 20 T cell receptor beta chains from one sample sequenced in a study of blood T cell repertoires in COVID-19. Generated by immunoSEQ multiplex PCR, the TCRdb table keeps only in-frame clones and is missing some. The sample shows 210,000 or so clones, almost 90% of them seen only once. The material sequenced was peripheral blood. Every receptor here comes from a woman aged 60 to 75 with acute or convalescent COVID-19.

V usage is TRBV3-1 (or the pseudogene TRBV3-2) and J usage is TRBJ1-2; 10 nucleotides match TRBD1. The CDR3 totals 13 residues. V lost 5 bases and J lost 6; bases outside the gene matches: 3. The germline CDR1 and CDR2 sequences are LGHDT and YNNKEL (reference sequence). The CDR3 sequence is CASSMDRGDGYTF. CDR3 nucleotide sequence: TGTGCCAGCAGCATGGACAGGGGGGATGGCTACACCTTC.

The CDR3 DNA follows: TGTGCTAGTGGTTTATGGGCCAAACGTGGGACTGAAGCTTTCTTT. Protein product: CASGLWAKRGTEAFF. The gene calls are TRBV12-5 and TRBJ1-1; D gene uncertain. CDR1 is LGHNT, CDR2 FRNRAP, per germline. Trimming removed 3 bases at V and 5 bases at J, with 16 bases between. This CDR3 contains 15 residues.

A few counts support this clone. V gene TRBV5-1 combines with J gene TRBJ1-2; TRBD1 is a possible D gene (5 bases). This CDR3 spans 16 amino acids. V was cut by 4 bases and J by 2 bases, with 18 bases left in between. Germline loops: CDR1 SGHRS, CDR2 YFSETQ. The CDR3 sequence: CASSRDADRKNYGYTF. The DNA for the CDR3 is TGCGCCAGCAGCCGCGACGCCGACAGAAAGAACTATGGCTACACCTTC.

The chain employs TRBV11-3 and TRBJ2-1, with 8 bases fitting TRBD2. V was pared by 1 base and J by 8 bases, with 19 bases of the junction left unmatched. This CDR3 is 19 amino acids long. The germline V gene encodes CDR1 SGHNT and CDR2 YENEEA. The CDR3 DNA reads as TGTGCCAGCAGCTTAGTCGCGGGGGGAGGGCCCGCGGGTAGCCATGAGCAGTTCTTC. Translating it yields CASSLVAGGGPAGSHEQFF.

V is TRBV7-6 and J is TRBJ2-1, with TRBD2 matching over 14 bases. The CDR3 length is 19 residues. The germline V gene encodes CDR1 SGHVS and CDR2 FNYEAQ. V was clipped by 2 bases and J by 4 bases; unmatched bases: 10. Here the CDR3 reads CASSLRGAGTSGSYNEQFF. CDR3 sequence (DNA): TGTGCCAGCAGCTTAAGGGGCGCCGGGACTAGCGGGAGTTACAATGAGCAGTTCTTC.

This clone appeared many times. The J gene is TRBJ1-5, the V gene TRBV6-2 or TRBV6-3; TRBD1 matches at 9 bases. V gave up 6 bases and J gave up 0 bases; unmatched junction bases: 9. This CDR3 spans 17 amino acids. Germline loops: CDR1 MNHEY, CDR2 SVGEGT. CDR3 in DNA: TGTGCCAGCAGCAGACAGGGGGTAGGATATAGCAATCAGCCCCAGCATTTT. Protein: CASSRQGVGYSNQPQHF.

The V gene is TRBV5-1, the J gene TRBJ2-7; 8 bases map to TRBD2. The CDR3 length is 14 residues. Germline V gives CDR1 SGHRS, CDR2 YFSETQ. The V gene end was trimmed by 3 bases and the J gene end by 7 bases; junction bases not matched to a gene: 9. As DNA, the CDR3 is TGCGCCAGCAGCTCTTTGGGCCTAGCGGGTGAGCAGTACTTC. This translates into CASSSLGLAGEQYF.

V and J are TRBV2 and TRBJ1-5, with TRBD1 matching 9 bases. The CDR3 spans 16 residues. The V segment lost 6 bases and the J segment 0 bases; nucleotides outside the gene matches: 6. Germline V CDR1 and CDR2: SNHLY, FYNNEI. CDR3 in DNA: TGTGCCAGCAGGGGACAGGGCGCTTATAGCAATCAGCCCCAGCATTTT. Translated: CASRGQGAYSNQPQHF.

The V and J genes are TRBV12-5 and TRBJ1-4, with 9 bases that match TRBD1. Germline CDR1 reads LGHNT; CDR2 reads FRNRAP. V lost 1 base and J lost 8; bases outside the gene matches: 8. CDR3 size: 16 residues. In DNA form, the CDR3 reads TGTGCTAGTGGTTTGGCCACAGGGGGCGAGGCGGAAAAACTGTTTTTT. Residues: CASGLATGGEAEKLFF.

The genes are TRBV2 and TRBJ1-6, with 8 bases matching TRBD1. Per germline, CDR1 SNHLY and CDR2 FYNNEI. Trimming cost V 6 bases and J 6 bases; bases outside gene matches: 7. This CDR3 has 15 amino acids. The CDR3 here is CASSNPGQANSPLHF. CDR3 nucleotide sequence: TGTGCCAGCAGCAACCCGGGACAGGCTAATTCACCCCTCCACTTT. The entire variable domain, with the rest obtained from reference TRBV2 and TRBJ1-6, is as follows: EPEVTQTPSHQVTQMGQEVILRCVPISNHLYFYWYRQILGQKVEFLVSFYNNEISEKSEIFDDQFSVERPDGSNFTLKIRSTKLEDSAMYFCASSNPGQANSPLHFGNGTRLTVT.

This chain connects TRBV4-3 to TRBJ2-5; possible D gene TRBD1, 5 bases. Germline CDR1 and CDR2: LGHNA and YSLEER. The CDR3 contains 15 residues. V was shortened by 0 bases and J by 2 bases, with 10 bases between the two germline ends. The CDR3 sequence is CASSQEARTQETQYF. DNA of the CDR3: TGCGCCAGCAGCCAAGAGGCCCGGACACAAGAGACCCAGTACTTC.

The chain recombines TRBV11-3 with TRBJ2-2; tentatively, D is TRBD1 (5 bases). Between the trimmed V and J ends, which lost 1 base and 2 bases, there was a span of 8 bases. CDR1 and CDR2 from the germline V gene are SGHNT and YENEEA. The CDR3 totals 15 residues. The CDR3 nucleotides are TGTGCCAGCAGCTTAGGGGGCGCAAACACCGGGGAGCTGTTTTTT. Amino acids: CASSLGGANTGELFF.

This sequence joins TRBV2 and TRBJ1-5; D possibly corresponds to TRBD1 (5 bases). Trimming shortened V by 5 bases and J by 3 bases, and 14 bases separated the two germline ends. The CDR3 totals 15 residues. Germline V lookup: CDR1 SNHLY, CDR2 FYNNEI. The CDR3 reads CASSLDTLPNQPQHF. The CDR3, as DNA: TGTGCCAGCAGTTTGGACACTCTCCCCAATCAGCCCCAGCATTTT.

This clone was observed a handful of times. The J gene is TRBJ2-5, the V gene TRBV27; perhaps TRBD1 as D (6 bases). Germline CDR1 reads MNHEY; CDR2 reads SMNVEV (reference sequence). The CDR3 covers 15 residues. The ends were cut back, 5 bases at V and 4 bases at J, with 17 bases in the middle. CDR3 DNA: TGTGCCAGCAGTACCCAGGACAGTTCGTCAGAGACCCAGTACTTC. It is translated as CASSTQDSSSETQYF.

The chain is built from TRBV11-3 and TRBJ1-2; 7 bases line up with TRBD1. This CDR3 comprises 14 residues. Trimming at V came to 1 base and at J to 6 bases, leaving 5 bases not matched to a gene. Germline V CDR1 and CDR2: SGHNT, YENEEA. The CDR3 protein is CASSLGGGGDGYTF. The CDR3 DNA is TGTGCCAGCAGCTTAGGTGGAGGGGGCGATGGCTACACCTTC.

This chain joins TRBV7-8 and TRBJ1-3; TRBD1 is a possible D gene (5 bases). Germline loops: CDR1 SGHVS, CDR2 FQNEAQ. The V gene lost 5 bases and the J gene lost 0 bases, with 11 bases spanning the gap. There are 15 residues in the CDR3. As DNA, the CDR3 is TGTGCCAGCAGCCGAATCGGGGGCTCTGGAAACACCATATATTTT. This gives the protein CASSRIGGSGNTIYF. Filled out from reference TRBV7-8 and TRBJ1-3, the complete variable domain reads GAGVSQSPRYKVAKRGQDVALRCDPISGHVSLFWYQQALGQGPEFLTYFQNEAQLDKSGLPSDRFFAERPEGSVSTLKIQRTQQEDSAVYLCASSRIGGSGNTIYFGEGSWLTVV.

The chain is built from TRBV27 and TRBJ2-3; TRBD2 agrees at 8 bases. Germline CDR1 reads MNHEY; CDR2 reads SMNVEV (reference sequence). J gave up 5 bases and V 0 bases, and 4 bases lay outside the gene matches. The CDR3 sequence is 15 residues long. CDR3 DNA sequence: TGTGCCAGCAGTTTATCACGGGGGGGCCGAGATACGCAGTATTTT. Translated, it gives CASSLSRGGRDTQYF.

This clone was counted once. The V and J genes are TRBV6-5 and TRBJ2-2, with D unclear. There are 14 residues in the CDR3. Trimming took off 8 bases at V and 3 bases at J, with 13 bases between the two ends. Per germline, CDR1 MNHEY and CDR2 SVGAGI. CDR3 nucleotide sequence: TGTGCCAGCGCCTCGAGCGAGGACACCGGGGAGCTGTTTTTT. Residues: CASASSEDTGELFF.

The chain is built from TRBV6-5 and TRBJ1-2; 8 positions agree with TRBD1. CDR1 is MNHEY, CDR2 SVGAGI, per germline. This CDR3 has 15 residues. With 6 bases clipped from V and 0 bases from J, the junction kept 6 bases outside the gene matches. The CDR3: CASSVQGASNYGYTF. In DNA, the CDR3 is TGTGCCAGCAGCGTTCAGGGGGCGTCTAACTATGGCTACACCTTC.

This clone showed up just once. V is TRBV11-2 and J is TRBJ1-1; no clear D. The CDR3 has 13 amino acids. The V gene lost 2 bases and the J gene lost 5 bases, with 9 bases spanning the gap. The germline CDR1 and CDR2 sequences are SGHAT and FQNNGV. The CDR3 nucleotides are TGTGCCAGCAGCTTAACCCGTGAGACTGAAGCTTTCTTT. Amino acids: CASSLTRETEAFF.